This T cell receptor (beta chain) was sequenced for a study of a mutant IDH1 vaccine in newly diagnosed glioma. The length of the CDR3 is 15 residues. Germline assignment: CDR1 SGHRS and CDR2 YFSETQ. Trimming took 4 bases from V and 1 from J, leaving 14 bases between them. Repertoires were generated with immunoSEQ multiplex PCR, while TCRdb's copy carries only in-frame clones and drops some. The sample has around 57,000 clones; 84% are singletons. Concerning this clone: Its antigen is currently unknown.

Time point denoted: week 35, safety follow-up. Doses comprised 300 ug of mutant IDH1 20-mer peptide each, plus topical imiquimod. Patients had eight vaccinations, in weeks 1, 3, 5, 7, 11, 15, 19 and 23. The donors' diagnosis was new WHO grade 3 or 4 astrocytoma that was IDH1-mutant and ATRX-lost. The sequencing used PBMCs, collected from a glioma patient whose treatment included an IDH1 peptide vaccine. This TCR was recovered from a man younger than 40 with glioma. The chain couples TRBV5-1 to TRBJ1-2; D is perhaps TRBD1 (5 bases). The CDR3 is CASSRLGGFNYGYTF. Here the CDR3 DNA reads TGCGCCAGCAGCAGATTGGGGGGGTTTAACTATGGCTACACCTTC. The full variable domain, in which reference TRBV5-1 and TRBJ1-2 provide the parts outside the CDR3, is KAGVTQTPRYLIKTRGQQVTLSCSPISGHRSVSWYQQTPGQGLQFLFEYFSETQRNKGNFPGRFSGRQFSNSRSEMNVSTLELGDSALYLCASSRLGGFNYGYTFGSGTRLTVV.